This is a list of T cell receptor beta chains from one sample in a study of T cell responses to AZD1222 COVID-19 vaccine. The assay was immunoSEQ multiplex PCR, and TCRdb's table has in-frame clones only and misses some. Seen here are 110,000 to 150,000 clones, 80% to 90% observed once, and the top ten hold around 8%. The sample in question was peripheral blood, obtained on day 0 of AZD1222 vaccination. These receptors all stem from an adult in good health. Each CDR3 is given with its conserved first and last residue. The order of the fields is J gene, V gene, CDR3 protein.

J: TRBJ2-7; V: TRBV4-1; CDR3: CASSQRLAETYEQYF
J: TRBJ2-7; V: TRBV6-5; CDR3: CASSYSPHYEQYF
J: TRBJ2-3; V: TRBV5-1; CDR3: CASSLQRGGDTQYF
J: TRBJ1-6; V: TRBV5-6; CDR3: CASSPTGPNSPLHF
J: TRBJ1-5; V: TRBV30; CDR3: CAWSRNQGNQPQHF
J: TRBJ1-3; V: TRBV30; CDR3: CARRTGSSGNTIYF
J: TRBJ2-1; V: TRBV4-1; CDR3: CASSQGQGLVYNEQFF
J: TRBJ2-7; V: TRBV3-1/TRBV3-2; CDR3: CASSLGLQSYEQYF
J: TRBJ1-5; V: TRBV11-2; CDR3: CASSLGGQGYQPQHF
J: TRBJ2-5; V: TRBV30; CDR3: CAWSDKRTQYF
J: TRBJ1-3; V: TRBV6-1; CDR3: CASIKQGEGNTIYF
J: TRBJ1-2; V: TRBV2; CDR3: CASRAGLGYGYTF
J: TRBJ2-2; V: TRBV27; CDR3: CASSLRRLTGELFF
J: TRBJ1-3; V: TRBV9; CDR3: CASSAPSLPSGNTIYF
J: TRBJ2-1; V: TRBV23-1; CDR3: CASSQWVYRGKHNEQFF
J: TRBJ2-7; V: TRBV6-5; CDR3: CASSYAGGGRAYEQYF
J: TRBJ1-5; V: TRBV6-1; CDR3: CASSEASGSRQPQHF
J: TRBJ2-1; V: TRBV11-2; CDR3: CASSLAEVEQFF
J: TRBJ1-1; V: TRBV5-5; CDR3: CASSLVPRQDTEAFF
J: TRBJ2-7; V: TRBV4-2; CDR3: CASSQGTGDYEQYF
J: TRBJ2-5; V: TRBV10-3; CDR3: CASAGGFQETQYF
J: TRBJ1-2; V: TRBV6-5; CDR3: CASSSSGAYGYTF
J: TRBJ2-5; V: TRBV19; CDR3: CATKPGSHRGTQYF
J: TRBJ2-6; V: TRBV7-9; CDR3: CASSLTLTFLTF
J: TRBJ2-6; V: TRBV5-1; CDR3: CASSPGTSGLSGANVLTF
J: TRBJ2-5; V: TRBV4-2; CDR3: CASSQEGRTGPETQYF
J: TRBJ1-2; V: TRBV9; CDR3: CASSLTPNYGYTF
J: TRBJ1-3; V: TRBV15; CDR3: CATSRERGQWDTIYF
J: TRBJ2-3; V: TRBV2; CDR3: CASSVGDSPSGTDTQYF
J: TRBJ2-7; V: TRBV12-3/TRBV12-4; CDR3: CASGSGIAYEQYF
J: TRBJ2-1; V: TRBV6-6; CDR3: CASRGRGPEDEQFF
J: TRBJ2-7; V: TRBV7-2; CDR3: CASSLAWQNYEQYF
J: TRBJ1-2; V: TRBV2; CDR3: CASSEGRVLNYGYTF
J: TRBJ1-3; V: TRBV19; CDR3: CASSYGPSSGNTIYF
J: TRBJ1-1; V: TRBV30; CDR3: CAWRWIENTEAFF
J: TRBJ2-3; V: TRBV11-2; CDR3: CASSEISGTSGNTQYF
J: TRBJ1-1; V: TRBV11-2; CDR3: CASSPLVEAFF
J: TRBJ2-5; V: TRBV7-7; CDR3: CASSSGTQIQETQYF
J: TRBJ1-2; V: TRBV30; CDR3: CAWSGGGPRIHF
J: TRBJ2-7; V: TRBV3-1/TRBV3-2; CDR3: CASSPSPGGKYEQYF
J: TRBJ2-1; V: TRBV9; CDR3: CASSVDAAATYNEQFF
J: TRBJ1-1; V: TRBV27; CDR3: CASSRTAYTEAFF
J: TRBJ2-2; V: TRBV19; CDR3: CASSIEQGATGELFF
J: TRBJ1-3; V: TRBV5-4; CDR3: CASSLATGGNTIYF
J: TRBJ2-1; V: TRBV2; CDR3: CASSETGEVFF
J: TRBJ1-1; V: TRBV30; CDR3: CAWSANRDTEAFF
J: TRBJ2-3; V: TRBV7-2; CDR3: CASSYSTSGGPDTQYF
J: TRBJ2-4; V: TRBV11-2; CDR3: CASSPIAGVGIQYF
J: TRBJ2-3; V: TRBV10-3; CDR3: CAIRGGTDTQYF
J: TRBJ2-1; V: TRBV24-1; CDR3: CATSGPGQGNNEQFF
J: TRBJ2-1; V: TRBV9; CDR3: CASSEGSAQSSYNEQFF
J: TRBJ2-1; V: TRBV27; CDR3: CASSLSLKGEQFF
J: TRBJ2-7; V: TRBV7-9; CDR3: CASSLGWAAGGLGEQYF
J: TRBJ1-3; V: TRBV3-1/TRBV3-2; CDR3: CASSQGSRGGVWNTIYF
J: TRBJ1-3; V: TRBV10-3; CDR3: CAISEWGKATDNTIYF